This entry is about one T cell receptor beta chain. Antigen unknown. TCRdb reprocessed the reads via MiXCR and lists one record per CDR3 protein. In the table there are about 920,000 distinct CDR3 sequences, approximately 33% of which are singletons. This sample is drawn from a study of T cell repertoires in cytomegalovirus infection. Looking at the study overall: Newly reported HLA-C-restricted and thoroughly characterized HLA-B-restricted CMV epitopes were employed. Public TCR beta signature analysis indicated the presence of both CMV infection and matching HLA type. Study-wide findings and caveats: Carriage of CMV together with the relevant HLA was identifiable through cumulative public TCR beta family frequency. CMV-specific HLA-C-restricted TCR beta clonotypes dominated the ex vivo response.

The CDR3 consists of 16 residues. Trimming cost V 3 bases and J 10 bases; bases outside gene matches: 12. The germline gives CDR1 LGHNT, CDR2 FRNRAP. This TCR was recovered from a human donor in good health (CMV status not recorded). Some clones in this sample may be carry-over from other donors' samples. This rearrangement joins TRBV12-5 to TRBJ2-1, with 10 bases that match TRBD2. The sequencing here drew on cultured CD8+ T cells from PBMCs, taken from culture after CMV antigen stimulation. The CDR3 DNA reads TGTGCTAGTGGTTTCCTATCTAGCGGGGGCCCTCTCGAGCAGTTCTTC. This codes for CASGFLSSGGPLEQFF.